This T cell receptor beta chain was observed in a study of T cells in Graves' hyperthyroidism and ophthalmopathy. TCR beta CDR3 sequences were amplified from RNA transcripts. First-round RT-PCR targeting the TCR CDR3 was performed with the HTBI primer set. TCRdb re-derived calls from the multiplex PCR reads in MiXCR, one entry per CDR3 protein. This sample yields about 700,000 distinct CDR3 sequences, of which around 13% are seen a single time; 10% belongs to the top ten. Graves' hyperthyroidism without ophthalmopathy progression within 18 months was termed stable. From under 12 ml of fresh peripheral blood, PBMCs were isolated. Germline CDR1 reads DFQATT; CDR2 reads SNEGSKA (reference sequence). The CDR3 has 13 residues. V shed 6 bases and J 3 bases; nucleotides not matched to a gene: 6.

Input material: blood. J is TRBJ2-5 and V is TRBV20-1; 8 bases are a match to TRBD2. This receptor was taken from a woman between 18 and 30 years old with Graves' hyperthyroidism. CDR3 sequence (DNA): TGCAGTGCAACCGGGACTAGAAAAGAGACCCAGTACTTC. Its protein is CSATGTRKETQYF.